Presented here are 27 T cell receptor beta chains from one specimen sequenced in a study of vaccination and CD4 T cells after COVID-19. Time point given: late sampling 161 to 241 days after vaccination in a few convalescent patients. Sample treatment: approximately nine-day PBMC culture with coronavirus spike peptide pools or control peptides (ViraFEST assay). Researchers used the Oncomine TCR Beta short-read assay to sequence DNA from cultured CD4+ T cells. TCRdb reprocessed the PCR reads via MiXCR and lists one record per CDR3 protein. In the table there are under 25,000 distinct CDR3 sequences, under 40% of which are singletons. The antigens these receptors bind are not known. Sequencing used CD4+ T cells from blood, cultured in vitro, obtained about 7 months after SARS-CoV-2 vaccination. Receptor source: a human donor who had recovered from COVID-19.

This clonotype came up a few times. This chain uses TRBV6-2 or TRBV6-3 with TRBJ2-7; 9 nucleotides line up with TRBD1. The CDR3 covers 20 residues. Germline CDR1 reads MNHEY; CDR2 reads SVGEGT. V dropped 5 bases and J dropped 0; count of bases not matched to a gene: 20. In DNA form, the CDR3 reads TGTGCCAGCAGTCCACCCATCGGGACAGGGAAGGTGCGCAGCTCCTACGAGCAGTACTTC. This encodes CASSPPIGTGKVRSSYEQYF.

This clonotype was observed a handful of times. The rearrangement joins TRBV21-1 to TRBJ1-2; the table names TRBD1, a call not compared with the DNA. TRBV21-1 is a recognized pseudogene. The CDR3 totals 15 residues. CDR3 residues: CASSIEQGGGVSYTF. The CDR3 nucleotides are TGTGCCAGCAGCATCGAACAGGGGGGCGGTGTAAGCTACACCTTC.

This chain uses TRBV6-5 with TRBJ1-6; the match to TRBD1 covers 8 bases. Looked up from germline, CDR1 is MNHEY and CDR2 is SVGAGI. The CDR3 has 15 amino acids. Losses at the gene ends were 4 bases for V and 5 bases for J; bases not matched to a gene: 4. For the CDR3, the DNA is TGTGCCAGCAGTTCTGGGACAGGACATAATTCACCCCTCCACTTT. This encodes CASSSGTGHNSPLHF.

This clonotype qualifies as medium-sized. The chain carries TRBV20-1 and TRBJ2-5; TRBD2 matches 10 bases. Germline V gene sequence: CDR1 DFQATT, CDR2 SNEGSKA (reference sequence). The J segment lost 5 bases and the V segment lost 6 bases, leaving 9 bases of the junction unmatched. The length of the CDR3 is 14 residues. The CDR3 DNA sequence: TGCAGTGCCCTGGCTAGCGGGAGTGGGGAGACCCAGTACTTC. It is translated as CSALASGSGETQYF.

This clonotype has more than one count but fewer than ten. This chain connects TRBV20-1 to TRBJ2-1; D perhaps matches TRBD2 (6 bases). Germline V gives CDR1 DFQATT, CDR2 SNEGSKA (reference sequence). Trimming pared 0 bases from V and 5 bases from J, leaving 17 bases between. CDR3 length equals 16 residues. DNA for the CDR3: TGCAGTGCTAGAGAAAGGGGCGGGATAATAAACAATGAGCAGTTCTTC. Translating gives CSARERGGIINNEQFF.

The rearrangement links TRBV7-2 to TRBJ2-7, with D perhaps TRBD2 (6 bases). This CDR3 spans 15 amino acids. The germline V gene has CDR1 SGHTA and CDR2 FQGNSA. Trimming took 3 bases from V and 0 from J, leaving 12 bases between them. The CDR3 loop is CASSLGSGRSYEQYF. CDR3 coding DNA: TGTGCCAGCAGCTTGGGTAGCGGACGCTCCTACGAGCAGTACTTC.

This clonotype was seen more than once but under ten times. V gene TRBV7-9 combines with J gene TRBJ2-1; D gene unclear. The length of the CDR3 is 16 residues. V was pared by 4 bases and J by 0 bases, with 13 bases between. Germline V gene data show CDR1 as SEHNR and CDR2 as FQNEAQ (reference sequence). The CDR3 nucleotides are TGTGCCAGCAGCTCGCCCCAGGCGATCTCCTACAATGAGCAGTTCTTC. It is translated as CASSSPQAISYNEQFF.

The CDR3 sequence is CASSFIVAGGEQYF. The CDR3 coding sequence is TGTGCCAGCAGCTTCATAGTAGCGGGAGGCGAGCAGTACTTC. The gene calls are TRBV7-9 and TRBJ2-7, with 10 bases fitting TRBD2. CDR3 length equals 14 residues. Germline CDR1 reads SEHNR; CDR2 reads FQNEAQ (reference sequence). The J segment lost 6 bases and the V segment lost 3 bases, leaving 5 bases of the junction unmatched.

This rearrangement joins TRBV7-6 to TRBJ2-3; the D gene could be TRBD1 or TRBD2 (5 bases each). CDR1 SGHVS and CDR2 FNYEAQ come from the germline V gene. V was trimmed by 0 bases and J by 2 bases, leaving 6 bases between them. The CDR3 contains 14 residues. This chain's CDR3 is CASSLAGVTDTQYF. CDR3 sequence (DNA): TGTGCCAGCAGCTTAGCGGGGGTCACAGATACGCAGTATTTT.

A single count supports this clonotype. The chain couples TRBV7-3 to TRBJ2-2; 7 bases are a match to TRBD1. V was pared by 4 bases and J by 7 bases, with 9 bases of the junction left unmatched. Germline values: CDR1 SGHTA, CDR2 FQGTGA. The CDR3 is 15 residues long. In DNA form, the CDR3 reads TGTGCCAGCAGCTCGCACAGGGGAGAGGGCGGGGAGCTGTTTTTT. This sequence encodes CASSSHRGEGGELFF.

The CDR3 here is CASSVRVRETQYF. CDR3 in DNA: TGTGCCAGCAGCGTAAGGGTTAGGGAGACCCAGTACTTC. The chain carries TRBV7-9 and TRBJ2-5; D call uncertain. Germline loops: CDR1 SEHNR, CDR2 FQNEAQ (reference sequence). The V gene lost 5 bases and the J gene lost 5 bases, with 12 bases spanning the gap. The CDR3 sequence is 13 residues long.

The chain employs TRBV30 and TRBJ1-5; tentatively, D is TRBD1 (5 bases). The ends were cut back, 0 bases at V and 2 bases at J, with 5 bases in the middle. The CDR3 runs to 13 residues. Germline V gene lookup returns CDR1 GTSNPN and CDR2 SVGIG (reference sequence). The CDR3 sequence is CAWSVGGNQPQHF. The CDR3 nucleotides are TGTGCCTGGAGTGTAGGGGGCAATCAGCCCCAGCATTTT.

The rearrangement uses TRBV30 and TRBJ1-2; D is uncertain. This CDR3 region has 11 residues. The V end lost 6 bases, the J end lost 8 bases, and 13 bases lay between the germline ends. Germline V gives CDR1 GTSNPN, CDR2 SVGIG (reference sequence). The CDR3 reads CACQWLGGYTF. The DNA of the CDR3 is TGTGCCTGTCAATGGCTCGGCGGCTACACCTTC. Combining the CDR3 with reference TRBV30 and TRBJ1-2 gives the whole variable domain SQTIHQWPATLVQPVGSPLSLECTVEGTSNPNLYWYRQAAGRGLQLLFYSVGIGQISSEVPQNLSASRPQDRQFILSSKKLLLSDSGFYLCACQWLGGYTFGSGTRLTVV.

The chain uses TRBV20-1 and TRBJ2-2; D unresolved. Germline assignment: CDR1 DFQATT and CDR2 SNEGSKA (reference sequence). CDR3 length: 15 amino acids. Trimming pared 8 bases from V and 2 bases from J, leaving 18 bases between. CDR3 sequence: CSTTRTDPNTGELFF. The CDR3 DNA reads TGCAGTACAACGCGGACGGATCCTAACACCGGGGAGCTGTTTTTT.

This clonotype occurred a few times. The chain joins TRBV27 to TRBJ2-1, with D perhaps matching TRBD1 (6 bases). There are 13 residues in the CDR3. Trimming took 6 bases from V and 10 from J, leaving 16 bases between them. Looked up from germline, CDR1 is MNHEY and CDR2 is SMNVEV (reference sequence). The DNA of the CDR3 is TGTGCCAGCAGAACCCGTCAGGGGAACGAGCAGTTCTTC. It yields the protein CASRTRQGNEQFF.

The chain uses TRBV6-1 and TRBJ2-7, with TRBD2 as a possible D gene (6 bases). Germline CDR1 reads MNHNS; CDR2 reads SASEGT. Trimming took off 6 bases at V and 0 bases at J, with 9 bases between the two ends. The CDR3 contains 13 residues. The CDR3 sequence: CASSLTSSYEQYF. Written as DNA, the CDR3 is TGTGCCAGCAGCTTGACTAGCTCCTACGAGCAGTACTTC.

The V call is TRBV6-1, the J call TRBJ2-7; D is possibly TRBD1 (6 bases). Germline V gene sequence: CDR1 MNHNS, CDR2 SASEGT. V lost 6 bases, J lost 2 bases, and 14 bases lay in between. The CDR3 runs 14 residues. This CDR3 is CASSQGTQAYEQYF. The DNA for the CDR3 is TGTGCCAGCAGCCAAGGGACACAGGCCTACGAGCAGTACTTC.

In this sample, this clonotype turned up a few times. V usage is TRBV5-8 and J usage is TRBJ1-6; D is ambiguous. The germline gives CDR1 SGHTS, CDR2 YDEGEE. The germline V and J ends were trimmed by 4 bases and 14 bases, with 16 bases remaining between them. This CDR3 contains 13 residues. The chain's CDR3 is CASSRHSGVTLHF. In DNA form, the CDR3 reads TGTGCCAGCAGCCGCCACTCAGGTGTAACCCTCCACTTT.

The chain couples TRBV20-1 to TRBJ2-7; 10 bases align to TRBD1. The CDR3 length is 13 residues. Germline trimming cut 6 bases from V and 2 bases from J; bases unmatched to any gene: 4. CDR1 and CDR2 from the germline V gene are DFQATT and SNEGSKA (reference sequence). The CDR3 loop is CSARTGGTYEQYF. The CDR3 DNA follows: TGCAGTGCCAGGACAGGGGGAACCTACGAGCAGTACTTC.

This clonotype occurred a few times. The chain combines TRBV28 with TRBJ2-7, with 7 positions matching TRBD1. The CDR3 sequence is 14 residues long. Trimming at V came to 5 bases and at J to 3 bases, leaving 7 bases not matched to a gene. From germline, CDR1 is MDHEN and CDR2 SYDVKM. The CDR3 is CASSLGGAVYEQYF. In nucleotides, the CDR3 is TGTGCCAGCAGTCTAGGGGGCGCCGTCTACGAGCAGTACTTC.

This clonotype was counted only a few times. The V call is TRBV7-3, the J call TRBJ2-1; D is possibly TRBD2 (6 bases). V was clipped by 5 bases and J by 0 bases, with 14 bases between them. There are 16 residues in the CDR3. Germline V gene sequence: CDR1 SGHTA, CDR2 FQGTGA. The CDR3 here is CASSLQPSASYNEQFF. The CDR3 nucleotides are TGTGCCAGCAGCCTGCAGCCTAGCGCCTCCTACAATGAGCAGTTCTTC.

This clonotype rates as medium-sized (0.01 to 0.1%). The rearrangement uses TRBV20-1 and TRBJ1-6; D unclear. Trimming cost V 6 bases and J 0 bases, with 9 bases left between them. CDR3 length equals 14 residues. Germline V gives CDR1 DFQATT, CDR2 SNEGSKA (reference sequence). The CDR3 loop is CSAPGNSYNSPLHF. In DNA form, the CDR3 reads TGCAGTGCGCCGGGGAACTCCTATAATTCACCCCTCCACTTT.

This clonotype was counted a few times. V usage is TRBV20-1 and J usage is TRBJ2-1; 8 bases are a match to TRBD2. With V trimmed by 5 bases and J by 2 bases, 2 bases remained unmatched. CDR1 and CDR2 (germline): DFQATT, SNEGSKA (reference sequence). This CDR3 comprises 13 residues. The CDR3 here is CSAFGRAYNEQFF. Here the CDR3 DNA reads TGCAGTGCTTTCGGGAGGGCCTACAATGAGCAGTTCTTC.

The J gene is TRBJ2-7, the V gene TRBV15, with 10 bases lining up with TRBD1. There are 16 residues in the CDR3. V dropped 6 bases and J dropped 3; count of bases not matched to a gene: 11. Germline V lookup: CDR1 LNHNV, CDR2 YYDKDF (reference sequence). In nucleotides, the CDR3 is TGTGCCACCAGAGGAATAGGGACAGGGGTGATCTACGAGCAGTACTTC. It specifies CATRGIGTGVIYEQYF. The variable domain in full, completed from reference TRBV15 and TRBJ2-7, reads DAMVIQNPRYQVTQFGKPVTLSCSQTLNHNVMYWYQQKSSQAPKLLFHYYDKDFNNEADTPDNFQSRRPNTSFCFLDIRSPGLGDTAMYLCATRGIGTGVIYEQYFGPGTRLTVT.

This clonotype was seen only a few times. The chain carries TRBV20-1 and TRBJ2-7; D is possibly TRBD1 (5 bases). The germline V and J ends were trimmed by 3 bases and 9 bases, with 12 bases remaining between them. The CDR3 spans 11 residues. Germline values: CDR1 DFQATT, CDR2 SNEGSKA (reference sequence). CDR3: CSARGHPLQYF. The DNA of the CDR3 is TGCAGTGCTAGGGGGCACCCACTGCAGTACTTC.

This clonotype was recorded a few times. V usage is TRBV20-1 and J usage is TRBJ2-7; D is possibly TRBD2 (6 bases). V dropped 2 bases and J dropped 3 bases, with 11 bases sitting between them. There are 13 residues in the CDR3. Germline V gene sequence: CDR1 DFQATT, CDR2 SNEGSKA (reference sequence). Here the CDR3 reads CSARWRGLYEQYF. The DNA of the CDR3 is TGCAGTGCTAGATGGAGGGGCCTCTACGAGCAGTACTTC.

The V call is TRBV27, the J call TRBJ2-5; D remains unclear. The CDR3 loop spans 13 amino acids. The germline gives CDR1 MNHEY, CDR2 SMNVEV (reference sequence). V was shortened by 5 bases and J by 4 bases, with 11 bases between the two germline ends. The CDR3 spells CASSRRVAETQYF. In DNA form, the CDR3 reads TGTGCCAGCAGTCGTAGGGTGGCAGAGACCCAGTACTTC.